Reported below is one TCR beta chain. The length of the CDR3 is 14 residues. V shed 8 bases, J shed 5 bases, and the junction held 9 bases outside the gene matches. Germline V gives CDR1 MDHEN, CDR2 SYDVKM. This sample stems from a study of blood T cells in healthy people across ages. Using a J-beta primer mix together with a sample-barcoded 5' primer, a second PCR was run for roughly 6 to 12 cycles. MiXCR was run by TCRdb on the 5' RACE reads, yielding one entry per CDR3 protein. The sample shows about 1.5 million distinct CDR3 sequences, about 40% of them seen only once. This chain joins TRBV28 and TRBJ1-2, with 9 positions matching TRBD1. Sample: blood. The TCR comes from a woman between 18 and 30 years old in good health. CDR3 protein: CASWLGQGNYGYTF. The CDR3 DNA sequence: TGTGCCAGCTGGCTCGGACAGGGGAATTATGGCTACACCTTC.